This TCR beta chain was recorded in a study of T cell responses to AZD1222 COVID-19 vaccine. Findings and caveats of the study: There were repertoire samples only from the period after the peak T cell response. Seropositive AZD1222 recipients at baseline numbered only 5 or 6. Females outnumbered males among donors, who were mostly white British; clonal diversity was possibly underestimated.

Notes on this clone: Antigen specificity is unknown.

The method was immunoSEQ multiplex PCR; TCRdb's version includes in-frame clones alone and lacks a portion of them. The sample contains some 150,000 clones, 92% of which appear only once. Germline V gene lookup returns CDR1 DFQATT and CDR2 SNEGSKA (reference sequence). V lost 3 bases and J lost 5; bases outside the gene matches: 10. The CDR3 length is 16 residues. Sequencing used peripheral blood, obtained on day 0 of AZD1222 vaccination. This TCR was sampled from an adult in good health. The rearrangement uses TRBV20-1 and TRBJ2-5, with 12 positions matching TRBD2. The DNA of the CDR3 is TGCAGTGCTAGTAGCCTAGCGGGAGGGCCTGGGGAGACCCAGTACTTC. The encoded protein is CSASSLAGGPGETQYF.